This T cell receptor (beta chain) was sequenced for a study of blood T cell repertoires in COVID-19. Generated by immunoSEQ multiplex PCR, the TCRdb table keeps only in-frame clones and is missing some. The repertoire holds 200,000 to 250,000 clones, with 82% as singletons. This clonotype was obtained from a woman aged 80 or older with COVID-19, enrolled during active disease. Sample: peripheral blood.

Here the CDR3 reads CASSTRDRVGNTIYF. CDR3 in DNA: TGTGCCAGCAGCACCCGAGACAGGGTCGGAAACACCATATATTTT. The genes are TRBV7-8 and TRBJ1-3; 7 positions match TRBD1. Germline V gene data show CDR1 as SGHVS and CDR2 as FQNEAQ. The CDR3 is made up of 15 amino acids. Trimming cost V 5 bases and J 4 bases; bases outside gene matches: 8.